Listed here are 12 T cell receptor beta chains from one sample, sequenced in a study of PD-1 blockade in mismatch repair-deficient tumors. Produced via immunoSEQ multiplex PCR; TCRdb's table is partial and in-frame only. The sample holds about 19,000 clones, over 75% seen once. The sample consisted of PBMCs, taken 52 weeks after starting pembrolizumab. The receptors come from an adult with mismatch repair-deficient cancer.

The chain has TRBV15 and TRBJ1-1; D unclear. Germline V gene sequence: CDR1 LNHNV, CDR2 YYDKDF (reference sequence). CDR3 length: 14 residues. V was pared by 4 bases and J by 1 base, with 10 bases between. The CDR3 coding sequence is TGTGCCACCAGCATGGTCCAGGAGAACACTGAAGCTTTCTTT. Translating gives CATSMVQENTEAFF.

The chain combines TRBV5-5 with TRBJ2-5, with 14 bases matching TRBD2. Trimming removed 4 bases from V and 3 bases from J; junction bases left unmatched: 8. This CDR3 spans 17 amino acids. CDR1 is SGHKS, CDR2 YYEKEE, per germline (reference sequence). CDR3 nucleotide sequence: TGTGCCAGCAGCCCGGCATGGGGACTAGCGGGAGAAGAGACCCAGTACTTC. It translates to CASSPAWGLAGEETQYF.

The chain recombines TRBV18 with TRBJ2-3; D gene uncertain. The CDR3 is 13 amino acids. V was trimmed by 3 bases and J by 7 bases, leaving 11 bases between them. The germline CDR1 and CDR2 sequences are KGHSH and LQKENI. CDR3 coding DNA: TGTGCCAGCTCACCCGATGGGCCGAATACGCAGTATTTT. This translates into CASSPDGPNTQYF.

V is TRBV27 and J is TRBJ2-1; the D gene is possibly TRBD2 (6 bases). Between the trimmed V and J ends, which lost 5 bases and 7 bases, there was a span of 21 bases. The CDR3 is 16 residues long. Germline loops: CDR1 MNHEY, CDR2 SMNVEV (reference sequence). The CDR3 is CASSPWTGGVKNEQFF. The CDR3, as DNA: TGTGCCAGCAGTCCCTGGACCGGCGGGGTTAAGAATGAGCAGTTCTTC.

The gene calls are TRBV6-6 and TRBJ1-6; 8 nucleotides line up with TRBD1. The germline gives CDR1 MNHNY, CDR2 SVGAGI (reference sequence). The CDR3 runs 16 residues. The V and J ends lost 5 bases and 7 bases, in that order; junction bases with no gene match: 10. CDR3 residues: CASSPLWYRGNSPLHF. The CDR3 nucleotides read TGTGCCAGCAGTCCGCTTTGGTACAGGGGGAATTCACCCCTCCACTTT.

This chain links TRBV2 with TRBJ2-2, with a possible D match to TRBD1 (6 bases). The V and J ends lost 8 bases and 5 bases respectively, with 12 bases between them. CDR1 is SNHLY and CDR2 is FYNNEI in the germline V gene. The CDR3 is 13 amino acids. This chain's CDR3 is CASLQGLTGELFF. For the CDR3, the DNA is TGTGCCAGCTTGCAGGGGCTTACCGGGGAGCTGTTTTTT.

This clone was observed a single time. The genes are TRBV5-1 and TRBJ1-2; 7 bases are shared with TRBD1. This CDR3 spans 14 amino acids. CDR1 and CDR2 (germline): SGHRS, YFSETQ. Unmatched junction bases numbered 3, after V lost 1 base and J lost 3 bases. CDR3 region: CASSLYRGDYGYTF. The CDR3 DNA is TGCGCCAGCAGCTTGTACAGGGGCGACTATGGCTACACCTTC.

The CDR3 coding sequence is TGTGCCACCAGCGGACAGGAAGTAGTCAAGGATACGCAGTATTTT. It codes for CATSGQEVVKDTQYF. The J gene is TRBJ2-3, the V gene TRBV15; 7 nucleotides align to TRBD1. The CDR3 spans 15 residues. The junction had 11 bases not matched to a gene; V was cut back by 5 bases and J by 6 bases. Germline CDR1 LNHNV, CDR2 YYDKDF (reference sequence).

The chain carries TRBV7-3 and TRBJ2-5, with TRBD1 matching 11 bases. Germline V gene lookup returns CDR1 SGHTA and CDR2 FQGTGA. The CDR3 length is 16 residues. J gave up 2 bases and V 5 bases, and 7 bases lay outside the gene matches. This CDR3 reads CASSPGDRGLQETQYF. The CDR3 DNA is TGTGCCAGCAGCCCCGGGGACAGGGGGTTACAAGAGACCCAGTACTTC.

The rearrangement links TRBV19 to TRBJ1-5; TRBD1 aligns across 7 bases. V shed 3 bases and J 4 bases; nucleotides not matched to a gene: 6. The V gene's germline CDR1 is LNHDA and CDR2 SQIVND (reference sequence). The CDR3 covers 15 residues. Here the CDR3 DNA reads TGTGCCAGTAGTATTGGACAGGTTAGTAATCAGCCCCAGCATTTT. Translated: CASSIGQVSNQPQHF.

The chain joins TRBV9 to TRBJ1-4; the D is unclear. Germline CDR1 and CDR2: SGDLS and YYNGEE. The ends were cut back, 4 bases at V and 9 bases at J, with 10 bases in the middle. The CDR3 has 12 residues. The CDR3 nucleotides are TGTGCCAGCAGCCCTACGGGGAAAAAACTGTTTTTT. It encodes CASSPTGKKLFF.

This clone showed up just once. This chain joins TRBV7-6 and TRBJ1-6; the match to TRBD1 covers 11 bases. This CDR3 has 14 amino acids. The junction had 2 bases not matched to a gene; V was cut back by 4 bases and J by 9 bases. Germline V CDR1 and CDR2: SGHVS, FNYEAQ. The CDR3 reads CASSSGTGGSPLHF. CDR3 coding DNA: TGTGCCAGCAGCTCCGGGACAGGGGGTTCACCCCTCCACTTT.